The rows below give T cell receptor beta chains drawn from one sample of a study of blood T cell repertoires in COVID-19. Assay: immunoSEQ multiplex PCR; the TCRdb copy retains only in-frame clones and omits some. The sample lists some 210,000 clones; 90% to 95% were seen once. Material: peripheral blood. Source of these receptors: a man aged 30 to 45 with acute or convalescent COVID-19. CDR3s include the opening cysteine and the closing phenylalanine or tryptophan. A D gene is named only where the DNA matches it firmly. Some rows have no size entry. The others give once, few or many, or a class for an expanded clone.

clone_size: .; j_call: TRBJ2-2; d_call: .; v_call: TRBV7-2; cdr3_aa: CASSELGLAGESGELFF; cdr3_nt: TGTGCCAGCAGCGAACTCGGGCTAGCCGGGGAGTCCGGGGAGCTGTTTTTT
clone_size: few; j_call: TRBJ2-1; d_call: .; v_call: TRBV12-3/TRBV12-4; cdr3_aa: CASSSDINEQFF; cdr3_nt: TGTGCCAGCAGTTCGGACATAAATGAGCAGTTCTTC
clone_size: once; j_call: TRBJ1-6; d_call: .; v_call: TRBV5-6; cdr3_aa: CASSPLRDSPLHF; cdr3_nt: TGTGCCAGCAGCCCCTTGAGAGATTCACCCCTCCACTTT
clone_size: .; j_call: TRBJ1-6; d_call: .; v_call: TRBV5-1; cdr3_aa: CASSLERSSYNSPLHF; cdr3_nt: TGCGCCAGCAGCTTGGAACGTAGCTCCTATAATTCACCCCTCCACTTT
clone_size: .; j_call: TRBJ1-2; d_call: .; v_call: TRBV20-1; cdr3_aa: CSASYYGYTF; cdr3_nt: TGCAGTGCATCTTACTATGGCTACACCTTC
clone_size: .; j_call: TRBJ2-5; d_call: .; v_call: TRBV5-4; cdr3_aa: CASSLPLGAQYF; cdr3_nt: TGTGCCAGCAGCTTACCGCTAGGGGCCCAGTACTTC
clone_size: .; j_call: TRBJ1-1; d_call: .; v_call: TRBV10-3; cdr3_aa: CATWGDGDTEAFF; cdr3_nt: TGTGCCACCTGGGGGGATGGAGACACTGAAGCTTTCTTT
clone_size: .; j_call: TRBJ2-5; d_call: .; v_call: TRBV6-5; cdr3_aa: CASSLSGEETQYF; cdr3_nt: TGTGCCAGCAGTTTATCAGGGGAAGAGACCCAGTACTTC
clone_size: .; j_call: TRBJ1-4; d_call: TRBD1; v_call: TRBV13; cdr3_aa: CASTRTGDSYNEKLFF; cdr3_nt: TGTGCCAGCACCCGGACAGGGGATTCTTATAATGAAAAACTGTTTTTT
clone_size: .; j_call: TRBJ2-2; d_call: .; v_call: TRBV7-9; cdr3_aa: CATNDREVSGELFF; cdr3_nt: TGTGCCACCAACGACAGGGAGGTGAGCGGGGAGCTGTTTTTT
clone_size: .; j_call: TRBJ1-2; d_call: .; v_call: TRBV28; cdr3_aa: CAGGKTGYGYTF; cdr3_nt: TGTGCCGGAGGCAAAACGGGCTATGGCTACACCTTC
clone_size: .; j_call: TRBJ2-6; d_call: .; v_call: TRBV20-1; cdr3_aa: CSASPGLSGANVLTF; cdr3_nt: TGCAGTGCTAGTCCAGGTCTCTCTGGGGCCAACGTCCTGACTTTC
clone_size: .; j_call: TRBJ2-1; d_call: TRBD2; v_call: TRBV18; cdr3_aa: CASSRPPLAGPNEQFF; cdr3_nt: TGTGCCAGCTCACGACCCCCCCTAGCGGGCCCCAATGAGCAGTTCTTC
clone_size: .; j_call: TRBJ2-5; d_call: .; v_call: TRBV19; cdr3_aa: CASSIARYQETQYF; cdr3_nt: TGTGCCAGTAGTATTGCACGGTACCAAGAGACCCAGTACTTC
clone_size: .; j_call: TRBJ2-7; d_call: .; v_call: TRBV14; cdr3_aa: CASSQPPSEQYF; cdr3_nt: TGTGCCAGCAGCCAACCCCCTAGCGAGCAGTACTTC
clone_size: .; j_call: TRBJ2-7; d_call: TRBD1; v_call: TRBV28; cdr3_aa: CASTEGGQVGYEQYF; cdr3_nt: TGTGCCAGCACCGAAGGGGGACAGGTGGGCTACGAGCAGTACTTC
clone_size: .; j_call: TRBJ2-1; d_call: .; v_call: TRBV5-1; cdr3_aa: CASSLMEVVNEQFF; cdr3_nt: TGCGCCAGCAGCCTTATGGAGGTTGTCAATGAGCAGTTCTTC
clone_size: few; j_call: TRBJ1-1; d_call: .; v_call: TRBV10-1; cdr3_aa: CASSDQVNTEAFF; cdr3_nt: TGCGCCAGCAGTGATCAGGTGAACACTGAAGCTTTCTTT
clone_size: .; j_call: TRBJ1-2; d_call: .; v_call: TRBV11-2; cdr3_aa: CASSPVGGPKYYGYTF; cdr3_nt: TGTGCCAGCAGCCCGGTCGGGGGACCGAAATATTATGGCTACACCTTC
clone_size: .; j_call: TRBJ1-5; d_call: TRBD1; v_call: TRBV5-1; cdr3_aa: CASSRGTDPYSNQPQHF; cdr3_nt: TGCGCCAGCAGTAGGGGGACAGACCCTTATAGCAATCAGCCCCAGCATTTT
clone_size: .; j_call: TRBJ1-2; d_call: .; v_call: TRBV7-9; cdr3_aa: CASSLVVGQGNGYTF; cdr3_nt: TGTGCCAGCAGCTTAGTGGTAGGGCAGGGAAATGGCTACACCTTC
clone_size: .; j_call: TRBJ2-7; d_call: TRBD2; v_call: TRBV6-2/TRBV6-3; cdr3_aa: CASSLAGVGYEQYF; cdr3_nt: TGTGCCAGCAGTTTAGCGGGAGTGGGGTACGAGCAGTACTTC
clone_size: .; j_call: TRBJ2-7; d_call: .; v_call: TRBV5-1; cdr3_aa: CASGTVGGSYEQYF; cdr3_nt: TGCGCCAGCGGCACGGTGGGGGGCTCCTACGAGCAGTACTTC
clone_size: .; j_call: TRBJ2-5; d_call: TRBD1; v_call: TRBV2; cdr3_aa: CASRINSPGTGQETQYF; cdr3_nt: TGTGCCAGCAGAATAAATTCCCCCGGGACAGGGCAAGAGACCCAGTACTTC
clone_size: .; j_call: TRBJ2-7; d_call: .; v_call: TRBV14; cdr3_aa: CASSQWASSYEQYF; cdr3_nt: TGTGCCAGCAGCCAATGGGCCTCGTCCTACGAGCAGTACTTC
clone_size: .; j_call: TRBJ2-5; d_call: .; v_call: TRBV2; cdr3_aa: CASTDQGQALQETQYF; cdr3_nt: TGTGCCAGCACGGATCAGGGTCAAGCGCTCCAAGAGACCCAGTACTTC
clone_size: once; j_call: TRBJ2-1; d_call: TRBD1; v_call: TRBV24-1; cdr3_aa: CATRDRGDEQFF; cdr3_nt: TGTGCCACCAGGGACAGGGGGGATGAGCAGTTCTTC
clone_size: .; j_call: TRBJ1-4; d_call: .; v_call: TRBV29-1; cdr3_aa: CSVQQGLGEKLFF; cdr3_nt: TGCAGCGTCCAACAGGGATTGGGTGAAAAACTGTTTTTT
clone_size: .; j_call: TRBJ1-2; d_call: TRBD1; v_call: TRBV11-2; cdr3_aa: CASRVRQGNGYTF; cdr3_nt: TGTGCCAGCAGGGTCAGACAGGGTAATGGCTACACCTTC
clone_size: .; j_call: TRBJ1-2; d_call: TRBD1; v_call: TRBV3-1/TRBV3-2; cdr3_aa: CASSSENRGNYGYTF; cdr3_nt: TGTGCCAGCAGCTCGGAAAACAGGGGCAACTATGGCTACACCTTC
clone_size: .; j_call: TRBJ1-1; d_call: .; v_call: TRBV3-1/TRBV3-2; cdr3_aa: CASSQETALAEAFF; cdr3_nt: TGTGCCAGCAGCCAAGAGACGGCCTTAGCAGAAGCTTTCTTT
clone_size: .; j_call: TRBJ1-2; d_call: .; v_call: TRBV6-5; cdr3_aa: CASRTVGGRGGYTF; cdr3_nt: TGTGCCAGCAGGACGGTAGGGGGGAGGGGAGGCTACACCTTC
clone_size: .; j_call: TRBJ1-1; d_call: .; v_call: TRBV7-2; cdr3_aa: CASSQRQTVMNTEAFF; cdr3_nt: TGTGCCAGCAGCCAAAGACAGACAGTTATGAACACTGAAGCTTTCTTT
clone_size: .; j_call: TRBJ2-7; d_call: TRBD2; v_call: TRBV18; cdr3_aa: CASSLTSREQYF; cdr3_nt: TGTGCCAGCTCACTGACTAGCCGGGAGCAGTACTTC
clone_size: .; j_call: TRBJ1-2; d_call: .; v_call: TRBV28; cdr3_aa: CASSLTVLYGYTF; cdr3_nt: TGTGCCAGCAGTTTAACGGTTCTCTATGGCTACACCTTC
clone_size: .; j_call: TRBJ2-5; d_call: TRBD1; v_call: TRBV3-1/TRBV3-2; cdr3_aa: CASSPWDRGQETQYF; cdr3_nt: TGTGCCAGCAGCCCTTGGGACAGGGGGCAAGAGACCCAGTACTTC
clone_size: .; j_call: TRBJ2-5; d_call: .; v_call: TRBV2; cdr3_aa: CASSFLGLTGQETQYF; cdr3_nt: TGTGCCAGCAGCTTCCTGGGGTTGACAGGACAAGAGACCCAGTACTTC
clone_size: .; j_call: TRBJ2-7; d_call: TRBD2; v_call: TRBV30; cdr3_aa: CAWSRGTSGNRVYEQYF; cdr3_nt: TGTGCCTGGAGCCGAGGGACTAGCGGGAACCGAGTCTACGAGCAGTACTTC
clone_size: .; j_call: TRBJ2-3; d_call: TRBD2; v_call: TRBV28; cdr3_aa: CASSRTSGGPDTQYF; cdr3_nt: TGTGCCAGCAGTAGGACTAGCGGGGGCCCAGATACGCAGTATTTT
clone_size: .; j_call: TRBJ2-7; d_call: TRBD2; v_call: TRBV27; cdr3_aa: CASSSGLAGGLLYF; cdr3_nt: TGTGCCAGCAGTTCGGGACTAGCGGGGGGCCTGCTGTACTTC
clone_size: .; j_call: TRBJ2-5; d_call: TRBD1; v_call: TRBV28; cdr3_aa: CASSSRDRGRETQYF; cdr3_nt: TGTGCCAGCAGTTCCCGGGACAGGGGGCGGGAGACCCAGTACTTC
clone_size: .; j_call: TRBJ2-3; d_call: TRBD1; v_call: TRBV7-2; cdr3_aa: CASSPVSWRQGVDTQYF; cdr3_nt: TGTGCCAGCAGCCCCGTCTCCTGGCGACAGGGAGTGGATACGCAGTATTTT
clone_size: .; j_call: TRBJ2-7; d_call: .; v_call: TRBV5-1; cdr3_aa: CASSPGRPSYEQYF; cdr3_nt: TGCGCCAGCAGCCCCGGGAGACCTTCCTACGAGCAGTACTTC
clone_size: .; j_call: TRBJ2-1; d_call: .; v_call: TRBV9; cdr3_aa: CASSPLAALSYNEQFF; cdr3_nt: TGTGCCAGCAGCCCATTAGCGGCTCTCTCCTACAATGAGCAGTTCTTC
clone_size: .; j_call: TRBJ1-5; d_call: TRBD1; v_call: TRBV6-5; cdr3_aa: CASSRGQGRQPQHF; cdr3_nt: TGTGCCAGCAGCCGGGGACAGGGAAGACAGCCCCAGCATTTT
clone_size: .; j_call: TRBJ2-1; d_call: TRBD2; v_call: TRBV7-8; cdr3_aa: CASSGRLADSSYNEQFF; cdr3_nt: TGTGCCAGCAGCGGGAGACTAGCTGACAGCTCCTACAATGAGCAGTTCTTC
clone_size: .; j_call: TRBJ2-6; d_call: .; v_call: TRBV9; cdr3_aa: CASSVASRDGANVLTF; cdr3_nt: TGTGCCAGCAGCGTAGCTTCCAGGGATGGGGCCAACGTCCTGACTTTC
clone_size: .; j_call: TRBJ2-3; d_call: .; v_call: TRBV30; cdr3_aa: CAWSDFSNLDTQYF; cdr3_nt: TGTGCCTGGAGTGATTTTAGCAACTTAGATACGCAGTATTTT
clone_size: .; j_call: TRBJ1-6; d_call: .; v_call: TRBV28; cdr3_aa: CATSRSYNSPLHF; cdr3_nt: TGTGCCACCTCGCGGTCCTATAATTCACCCCTCCACTTT
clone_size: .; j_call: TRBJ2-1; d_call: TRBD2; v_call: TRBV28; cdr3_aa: CASIASGAYNEQFF; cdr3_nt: TGTGCCAGCATCGCTAGCGGAGCCTACAATGAGCAGTTCTTC
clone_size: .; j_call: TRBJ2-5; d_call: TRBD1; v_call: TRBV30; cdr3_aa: CAWSLGQGVGQETQYF; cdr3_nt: TGTGCCTGGAGTTTGGGACAGGGGGTAGGGCAAGAGACCCAGTACTTC
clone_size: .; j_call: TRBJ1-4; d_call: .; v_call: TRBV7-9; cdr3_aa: CASSSGVGGEKLFF; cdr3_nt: TGTGCCAGCAGCTCTGGGGTGGGGGGTGAAAAACTGTTTTTT
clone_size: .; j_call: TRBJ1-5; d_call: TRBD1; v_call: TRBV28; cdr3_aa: CASSSPDRGNQPQHF; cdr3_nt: TGTGCCAGCAGTTCCCCCGACAGGGGGAATCAGCCCCAGCATTTT